One sample yielded the 20 T cell receptor beta chains listed below, sequenced in a study of TIL therapy for anti-PD-1-resistant metastatic lung cancer. The libraries were made with immunoSEQ v3. Libraries were prepared by immunoSEQ multiplex PCR; TCRdb keeps only in-frame clonotypes and omits some of them. The sample has about 13,000 clones, about three fifths seen once. Indicated time point: pre-treatment sample, taken before nivolumab and TIL therapy. Most excised metastases sampled were pleural nodules or supraclavicular lymph nodes. Sequencing used tumor tissue, obtained at baseline. Receptors originate from a woman aged 25-80 years with non-small cell lung cancer.

This sequence joins TRBV15 and TRBJ2-1; unclear D gene. Trimming stripped 5 bases from V and 8 bases from J, with 10 bases between. The germline V gene has CDR1 LNHNV and CDR2 YYDKDF (reference sequence). This CDR3 comprises 12 residues. CDR3 DNA sequence: TGTGCCACCAGCCTGGGGTTCTATGAGCAGTTCTTC. Its translation is CATSLGFYEQFF.

There are a few counts of this clone. The chain couples TRBV6-6 to TRBJ2-2, with 7 bases matching TRBD1. The CDR3 is made up of 13 amino acids. V gave up 5 bases and J gave up 9 bases; unmatched junction bases: 6. CDR1 and CDR2 from the germline V gene are MNHNY and SVGAGI (reference sequence). CDR3 sequence (DNA): TGTGCCAGCAGTCCTCCACAGGGGAGGGAGCTGTTTTTT. It is translated as CASSPPQGRELFF.

This chain joins TRBV23-1 and TRBJ2-7; D might be TRBD1 or TRBD2, each matching 5 bases. TRBV23-1 is noted as an ORF with a role that remains uncertain. With 6 bases removed from V and 3 bases from J, the gap between germline ends came to 15 bases. The CDR3 consists of 14 residues. The CDR3: CASSLRGCNYEQYF. Written as DNA, the CDR3 is TGCGCCAGCAGCCTGAGGGGTTGTAACTACGAGCAGTACTTC.

V usage is TRBV4-3 and J usage is TRBJ1-1; TRBD1 matches at 9 bases. The CDR3 runs 15 residues. V was clipped by 3 bases and J by 6 bases; unmatched bases: 8. Germline-derived CDR1 and CDR2 are LGHNA and YSLEER. CDR3 sequence (DNA): TGCGCCAGCAGCCACACAGGGGGCGCAAGCCCTGAAGCTTTCTTT. It is translated as CASSHTGGASPEAFF.

The genes are TRBV28 and TRBJ2-1, with 7 bases aligning to TRBD2. The V segment lost 7 bases and the J segment 5 bases; nucleotides outside the gene matches: 20. Per germline, CDR1 MDHEN and CDR2 SYDVKM. The CDR3 totals 18 residues. Written as DNA, the CDR3 is TGTGCCAGCACAACTCCGACCCGTCGGGGAGGGACTAACAATGAGCAGTTCTTC. Amino acid sequence: CASTTPTRRGGTNNEQFF.

The chain joins TRBV5-6 to TRBJ2-5; TRBD2 is a possible D gene (6 bases). This CDR3 is built from 15 residues. With 1 base removed from V and 0 bases from J, the gap between germline ends came to 10 bases. Germline loops: CDR1 SGHDT, CDR2 YYEEEE. CDR3 coding DNA: TGTGCCAGCAGCTTGAAGCGGGCGTACCAAGAGACCCAGTACTTC. Translation gives CASSLKRAYQETQYF.

This clone showed up just once. This sequence joins TRBV11-2 and TRBJ2-5; 7 positions agree with TRBD1. This CDR3 spans 14 amino acids. The germline V gene encodes CDR1 SGHAT and CDR2 FQNNGV. Trimming cost V 5 bases and J 5 bases; bases outside gene matches: 8. CDR3 nucleotides: TGTGCCAGCAGCCCTGGGACAGCGGCGGAGACCCAGTACTTC. Amino acid sequence: CASSPGTAAETQYF.

This chain links TRBV5-1 with TRBJ2-2; 7 positions agree with TRBD1. Trimming removed 7 bases from V and 0 bases from J; junction bases left unmatched: 15. Germline V gene data show CDR1 as SGHRS and CDR2 as YFSETQ. The CDR3 spans 18 residues. The CDR3 here is CASEQGVSGTTNTGELFF. CDR3 DNA sequence: TGCGCCAGCGAGCAGGGGGTTTCCGGGACAACGAACACCGGGGAGCTGTTTTTT.

The chain couples TRBV5-4 to TRBJ2-5, with 9 bases aligning to TRBD2. There are 15 residues in the CDR3. J gave up 3 bases and V 1 base, and 4 bases lay outside the gene matches. From germline, CDR1 is SGHNT and CDR2 YYREEE (reference sequence). The CDR3 coding sequence is TGTGCCAGCAGCTTGCAGCGGGGGGCAGAAGAGACCCAGTACTTC. This translates into CASSLQRGAEETQYF.

This clone was counted between two and nine times. The genes are TRBV5-1 and TRBJ2-1, with D uncertain. The CDR3 consists of 13 residues. From germline, CDR1 is SGHRS and CDR2 YFSETQ. Between the trimmed V and J ends, which lost 2 bases and 6 bases, there was a span of 9 bases. DNA of the CDR3: TGCGCCAGCAGCTTCTCACCGGGCAATGAGCAGTTCTTC. The encoded protein is CASSFSPGNEQFF.

This clone has only a few counts. The chain combines TRBV7-2 with TRBJ1-5, with D unclear. The germline V gene has CDR1 SGHTA and CDR2 FQGNSA. V was pared by 3 bases and J by 0 bases, with 15 bases between. There are 17 residues in the CDR3. Written as DNA, the CDR3 is TGTGCCAGCAGCTTTCCCCAAGGCGGATATAGCAATCAGCCCCAGCATTTT. Its protein is CASSFPQGGYSNQPQHF.

This clone was counted only a few times. This CDR3 reads CASSLRADDQPQHF. The CDR3 DNA reads as TGTGCCAGCAGCTTGAGGGCCGATGATCAGCCCCAGCATTTT. V gene TRBV5-5 combines with J gene TRBJ1-5; no clear D gene. V shed 1 base and J shed 5 bases, with 10 bases lying between them. Germline CDR1 SGHKS, CDR2 YYEKEE (reference sequence). This CDR3 comprises 14 residues.

V gene TRBV27 combines with J gene TRBJ1-4, with D unresolved. CDR3 length: 13 amino acids. Germline V gene sequence: CDR1 MNHEY, CDR2 SMNVEV (reference sequence). The V and J ends lost 3 bases and 8 bases respectively, with 10 bases between them. CDR3 in amino acids: CASSFVPREKLFF. The CDR3 DNA is TGTGCCAGCAGTTTCGTTCCGAGGGAAAAACTGTTTTTT.

The V and J genes are TRBV11-3 and TRBJ2-3; possibly TRBD2 for D (6 bases). V lost 0 bases to trimming and J lost 14 bases, with 30 bases between them. This CDR3 is 18 amino acids long. Germline-derived CDR1 and CDR2 are SGHNT and YENEEA. Written as DNA, the CDR3 is TGTGCCAGCAGCTTAGATCAAAGGTCTTCCAGTGTTCGGGACTTGGGGTATTTT. Translating gives CASSLDQRSSSVRDLGYF.

The J gene is TRBJ2-4, the V gene TRBV5-1; 9 bases are shared with TRBD1. Germline V gives CDR1 SGHRS, CDR2 YFSETQ. V lost 4 bases and J lost 3; bases outside the gene matches: 8. This CDR3 has 16 residues. The CDR3 bases are TGCGCCAGCAGCGTGGGACAGGGAGTCGGCAAAAACATTCAGTACTTC. Translated: CASSVGQGVGKNIQYF.

This chain links TRBV6-5 with TRBJ2-1, with 7 bases lining up with TRBD2. The CDR3 contains 15 residues. The V gene end was trimmed by 2 bases and the J gene end by 6 bases; junction bases not matched to a gene: 7. The V gene's germline CDR1 is MNHEY and CDR2 SVGAGI. DNA of the CDR3: TGTGCCAGCAGTTACCCAAAGACTAGCCTCAATGAGCAGTTCTTC. It yields the protein CASSYPKTSLNEQFF.

This chain joins TRBV28 and TRBJ2-1, with 9 bases fitting TRBD2. The CDR3 spans 16 residues. The germline V gene has CDR1 MDHEN and CDR2 SYDVKM. V was clipped by 6 bases and J by 4 bases; unmatched bases: 10. CDR3 sequence (DNA): TGTGCCAGCAGAAAATTAGCGGGAGCTCGGTACAATGAGCAGTTCTTC. It yields the protein CASRKLAGARYNEQFF.

This clone was counted a single time. V is TRBV25-1 and J is TRBJ1-2; 9 bases fit TRBD1. The CDR3 length is 17 residues. The junction had 10 bases not matched to a gene; V was cut back by 3 bases and J by 2 bases. Germline CDR1 and CDR2: MGHDK and SYGVNS. CDR3 region: CASSDMNPGQGNYGYTF. The CDR3 nucleotides are TGTGCCAGCAGTGACATGAACCCCGGACAGGGGAACTATGGCTACACCTTC.

The chain has TRBV9 and TRBJ2-7; D possibly corresponds to TRBD1 (5 bases). This CDR3 has 14 residues. The V and J ends lost 4 bases and 0 bases respectively, with 11 bases between them. Germline assignment: CDR1 SGDLS and CDR2 YYNGEE. The CDR3, as DNA: TGTGCCAGCAGCCCCTCGACAGCCTCCTACGAGCAGTACTTC. Translated: CASSPSTASYEQYF.

The genes are TRBV27 and TRBJ1-5; TRBD1 matches 7 bases. V trimming: 6 bases; J trimming: 4 bases; junction bases outside the gene matches: 3. This CDR3 is 13 amino acids long. Germline V lookup: CDR1 MNHEY, CDR2 SMNVEV (reference sequence). CDR3: CASRKTGNQPQHF. The CDR3 DNA is TGTGCCAGCAGGAAGACAGGGAATCAGCCCCAGCATTTT.